Listed here are 20 T cell receptor beta chains from one sample, sequenced in a study of CD8 T cells in ankylosing spondylitis. TCRdb processed the 5' RACE reads anew with MiXCR; each CDR3 protein has one entry. The table lists more than 150,000 distinct CDR3 sequences, about 20% of them singletons. The specimen sequenced was blood, either unsorted or a sorted T cell fraction (not recorded which). The receptors were sampled from a male donor under 35 with ankylosing spondylitis or in good health (not recorded which).

There are a few counts of this clonotype. The chain has TRBV5-4 and TRBJ2-7, with 8 bases aligning to TRBD1. The CDR3 totals 15 residues. CDR1 is SGHNT, CDR2 YYREEE, per germline (reference sequence). V was pared by 4 bases and J by 4 bases, with 10 bases of the junction left unmatched. The CDR3 nucleotides read TGTGCCAGCAGCCGGAATCAGGGGGCTGAATACGAGCAGTACTTC. It encodes CASSRNQGAEYEQYF.

This clonotype was picked up many times. The gene calls are TRBV7-9 and TRBJ2-7, with D perhaps TRBD1 or TRBD2 (5 bases each). V lost 7 bases to trimming and J lost 3 bases, with 16 bases between them. CDR1 and CDR2 (germline): SEHNR, FQNEAQ (reference sequence). There are 14 residues in the CDR3. The CDR3 loop is CASTDFGTNYEQYF. The CDR3 DNA reads TGTGCCAGCACCGACTTCGGGACGAACTACGAGCAGTACTTC.

This clonotype has ten or more counts. The V call is TRBV2, the J call TRBJ2-2; the D gene could be TRBD1 or TRBD2 (5 bases each). The CDR3 totals 12 residues. CDR1 and CDR2 from the germline V gene are SNHLY and FYNNEI. The CDR3 sequence: CAVGVVTGELFF. The CDR3 DNA reads as TGTGCAGTGGGGGTCGTGACCGGGGAGCTGTTTTTT.

This clonotype was detected ten times or more. The chain carries TRBV12-3 or TRBV12-4 and TRBJ2-1, with TRBD2 matching over 13 bases. The CDR3 extends over 14 amino acids. The junction had 3 bases not matched to a gene; V was cut back by 8 bases and J by 5 bases. In DNA form, the CDR3 reads TGTGCCAGCCGGACTAGCGGGAGCAACAATGAGCAGTTCTTC. It translates to CASRTSGSNNEQFF.

The chain is built from TRBV11-2 and TRBJ2-4; weak D call: TRBD1 (5 bases). The CDR3 consists of 15 residues. CDR1 is SGHAT and CDR2 is FQNNGV in the germline V gene. Trimming left V 6 bases short and J 7 bases short, with 19 bases between. The CDR3 coding sequence is TGTGCCAGCAGACCCATCCACGGCAGGGCGAACATTCAGTACTTC. This encodes CASRPIHGRANIQYF.

This clonotype appeared many times. The chain employs TRBV5-1 and TRBJ2-2; the D gene could be TRBD1 or TRBD2 (5 bases each). Germline CDR1 SGHRS, CDR2 YFSETQ. CDR3 length equals 16 residues. V lost 3 bases, J lost 0 bases, and 12 bases lay in between. CDR3 loop: CASSSVRGSNTGELFF. The CDR3 bases are TGCGCCAGCAGCTCAGTCCGGGGCTCGAACACCGGGGAGCTGTTTTTT.

This clonotype has at least ten counts. This chain uses TRBV5-1 with TRBJ2-7; D gene uncertain. Germline values: CDR1 SGHRS, CDR2 YFSETQ. The CDR3 length is 15 residues. V lost 4 bases, J lost 0 bases, and 14 bases lay in between. The CDR3, as DNA: TGCGCCAGCAGCGGTAAAACAGAGCCCTCCTACGAGCAGTACGTC. Translation: CASSGKTEPSYEQYV.

This clonotype was seen repeatedly, ten times or more. The rearrangement joins TRBV6-6 to TRBJ2-7; D perhaps matches TRBD1 (5 bases). Between the trimmed V and J ends, which lost 0 bases and 5 bases, there was a span of 8 bases. Germline CDR1 reads MNHNY; CDR2 reads SVGAGI (reference sequence). The CDR3 runs to 13 residues. CDR3 bases: TGTGCCAGCAGTTACTCAAGGACAAACGAGCAGTACTTC. The encoded protein is CASSYSRTNEQYF.

The chain links TRBV29-1 to TRBJ2-3, with no clear D. The germline gives CDR1 SQVTM, CDR2 ANQGSEA. Trimming pared 4 bases from V and 1 base from J, leaving 12 bases between. The CDR3 sequence is 14 residues long. The CDR3 sequence: CSVVGREGTDTQYF. The CDR3 DNA follows: TGCAGCGTTGTCGGTAGGGAAGGCACAGATACGCAGTATTTT.

The rearrangement uses TRBV12-3 or TRBV12-4 and TRBJ2-1; 11 nucleotides align to TRBD2. Germline trimming cut 4 bases from V and 1 base from J; bases unmatched to any gene: 6. This CDR3 spans 17 amino acids. CDR3 nucleotides: TGTGCCAGCAGTTCCCCCTCTAGCGGGAGGTCCTACAATGAGCAGTTCTTC. Residues: CASSSPSSGRSYNEQFF.

This chain joins TRBV20-1 and TRBJ2-1, with 7 bases aligning to TRBD2. The trim removed 0 bases at V and 4 bases at J, leaving 6 bases unmatched. Germline CDR1 and CDR2: DFQATT and SNEGSKA (reference sequence). This CDR3 is built from 15 residues. The CDR3 nucleotides read TGCAGTGCTAGAGATCTTGCGGGAGTTTACAATGAGCAGTTCTTC. Its protein product is CSARDLAGVYNEQFF.

On this clonotype: A single base separates this from a much larger clone, so it may be a read error. The J gene is TRBJ2-2, the V gene TRBV7-9, with D perhaps matching TRBD1 or TRBD2 (5 bases each). With 1 base removed from V and 5 bases from J, the gap between germline ends came to 14 bases. CDR3 size: 16 residues. Germline V gene sequence: CDR1 SEHNR, CDR2 FQNEAQ (reference sequence). This chain's CDR3 is CASSLDGTPRTGELFF. The CDR3 nucleotides read TGTGCCAGCAGCTTAGATGGGACCCCCCGGACCGGGGAGCTGTTTTTT.

This clonotype appeared many times. The J gene is TRBJ1-6, the V gene TRBV20-1; D is perhaps TRBD1 (6 bases). V was clipped by 3 bases and J by 5 bases, with 14 bases between them. The length of the CDR3 is 15 residues. Germline V gene data show CDR1 as DFQATT and CDR2 as SNEGSKA (reference sequence). CDR3 region: CSASQGTQNNSPLHF. Written as DNA, the CDR3 is TGCAGTGCTAGTCAGGGGACACAAAATAATTCACCCCTCCACTTT.

V is TRBV4-1 and J is TRBJ2-5; maybe TRBD2 (6 bases). V lost 4 bases to trimming and J lost 4 bases, with 13 bases between them. The CDR3 length is 14 residues. The germline V gene encodes CDR1 MGHRA and CDR2 YSYEKL. The CDR3 loop is CASSPAGGAETQYF. In DNA, the CDR3 is TGCGCCAGCAGCCCTGCCGGGGGAGCAGAGACCCAGTACTTC.

This clonotype was seen only a few times. This chain joins TRBV5-6 and TRBJ2-4; D gene ambiguous. The CDR3 has 13 amino acids. Trimming took off 3 bases at V and 5 bases at J, with 9 bases between the two ends. Germline CDR1 reads SGHDT; CDR2 reads YYEEEE. The chain's CDR3 is CASSWLGENIQYF. For the CDR3, the DNA is TGTGCCAGCAGCTGGCTGGGCGAAAACATTCAGTACTTC.

V and J are TRBV12-3 or TRBV12-4 and TRBJ2-1, with D possibly TRBD2 on 5 matching bases. This CDR3 is 15 amino acids long. V shed 5 bases and J shed 8 bases, with 19 bases lying between them. CDR3 region: CASSAPSFDSDEQFF. The CDR3 bases are TGTGCCAGCAGTGCCCCTAGCTTCGATTCGGATGAGCAGTTCTTC.

The table lists this clonotype with many counts. The chain combines TRBV9 with TRBJ2-3; 12 bases agree with TRBD2. V shed 4 bases and J 5 bases; nucleotides not matched to a gene: 8. CDR1 SGDLS and CDR2 YYNGEE come from the germline V gene. There are 16 residues in the CDR3. CDR3 sequence (DNA): TGTGCCAGCAGCCCCAGACTAGCGGGAGCTGTAGATACGCAGTATTTT. Translating gives CASSPRLAGAVDTQYF.

This clonotype was detected many times. The chain is built from TRBV19 and TRBJ1-1; tentatively, D is TRBD1 (5 bases). Germline lookup yields CDR1 LNHDA and CDR2 SQIVND (reference sequence). The CDR3 consists of 12 residues. V was clipped by 8 bases and J by 8 bases, with 15 bases between them. In nucleotides, the CDR3 is TGTGCCAGTGAAATACCCTACAGGGAAGCTTTCTTT. Translated, it gives CASEIPYREAFF.

At least ten counts were recorded for this clonotype. The chain recombines TRBV29-1 with TRBJ2-3, with 7 bases fitting TRBD1. V lost 3 bases, J lost 0 bases, and 3 bases stayed unmatched. Germline V gives CDR1 SQVTM, CDR2 ANQGSEA. The CDR3 has 14 residues. The CDR3 nucleotides read TGCAGCGTTGAGAGGGGGCACAGCACAGATACGCAGTATTTT. Translated, it gives CSVERGHSTDTQYF.

V is TRBV4-2 and J is TRBJ2-1; 7 bases fit TRBD2. Germline lookup yields CDR1 LGHNA and CDR2 YNFKEQ. V was pared by 0 bases and J by 7 bases, with 6 bases of the junction left unmatched. The CDR3 length is 15 residues. In nucleotides, the CDR3 is TGTGCCAGCAGCCAAGACCGCGGGAGTGGGAATGAGCAGTTCTTC. Amino acids: CASSQDRGSGNEQFF.